Listed here are 15 T cell receptor beta chains from one sample, sequenced in a study of T-cell reconstitution after alpha-beta-depleted transplantation in children. TCRbeta library construction was performed incorporating unique molecular identifiers. TCRdb reprocessed the PCR reads with MiXCR, giving one entry per CDR3 protein. The sample has more than 550,000 distinct CDR3 sequences; roughly a tenth are singletons. This material consisted of PBMCs from the stem cell graft donor, taken from the stem cell graft. The receptors shown here come from a human donor who donated a stem cell graft to a child with acute myeloid leukemia.

The chain has TRBV15 and TRBJ1-1; D not resolved. The CDR3 is 13 residues long. Germline values: CDR1 LNHNV, CDR2 YYDKDF (reference sequence). V was trimmed by 1 base and J by 5 bases, leaving 8 bases between them. CDR3 nucleotides: TGTGCCACCAGCAGAGCTTCCCAAACTGAAGCTTTCTTT. Translation gives CATSRASQTEAFF.

The table lists this clonotype with a few counts. The rearrangement joins TRBV6-2 or TRBV6-3 to TRBJ2-1, with D perhaps matching TRBD1 or TRBD2 (5 bases each). V lost 2 bases and J lost 9, with 11 bases in between. The CDR3 is 13 residues long. Germline CDR1 reads MNHEY; CDR2 reads SVGEGT. This CDR3 is CASSYRGPGEQFF. CDR3 in DNA: TGTGCCAGCAGTTACCGGGGACCGGGTGAGCAGTTCTTC.

This clonotype was picked up a small number of times. The rearrangement uses TRBV5-1 and TRBJ1-5, with 9 bases fitting TRBD1. CDR1 is SGHRS and CDR2 is YFSETQ in the germline V gene. V lost 1 base and J lost 10; bases outside the gene matches: 15. This CDR3 has 17 amino acids. In nucleotides, the CDR3 is TGCGCCAGCAGCTTGTTTTGGGACAGGGTTTTAGGTCAACCCCAGCATTTT. Its translation is CASSLFWDRVLGQPQHF. Using reference TRBV5-1 and TRBJ1-5 for the parts outside the CDR3, the full variable domain is KAGVTQTPRYLIKTRGQQVTLSCSPISGHRSVSWYQQTPGQGLQFLFEYFSETQRNKGNFPGRFSGRQFSNSRSEMNVSTLELGDSALYLCASSLFWDRVLGQPQHFGDGTRLSIL.

The chain is built from TRBV20-1 and TRBJ1-3, with D uncertain. Germline CDR1 is DFQATT and CDR2 is SNEGSKA (reference sequence). Trimming shortened V by 6 bases and J by 4 bases, and 10 bases separated the two germline ends. There are 12 residues in the CDR3. The CDR3 protein is CSAPHSGNTIYF. CDR3 in DNA: TGCAGTGCCCCCCATTCCGGAAACACCATATATTTT.

This clonotype was observed many times. CDR3 nucleotides: TGTGCCAGCAGTCTTCAAACGGGTCTATCGCTCCACTTT. Translation: CASSLQTGLSLHF. The chain recombines TRBV12-3 or TRBV12-4 with TRBJ1-6, with no clear D. V shed 5 bases and J shed 16 bases, with 18 bases lying between them. The CDR3 totals 13 residues.

J is TRBJ2-7 and V is TRBV7-2; D may correspond to TRBD1 or TRBD2 (5 bases each). Germline V lookup: CDR1 SGHTA, CDR2 FQGNSA. With 5 bases removed from V and 1 base from J, the gap between germline ends came to 15 bases. The CDR3 totals 15 residues. The CDR3 spells CASSNPGAVSYEQYF. CDR3 nucleotide sequence: TGTGCCAGCAGCAACCCCGGGGCCGTATCCTACGAGCAGTACTTC.

The chain couples TRBV20-1 to TRBJ1-6, with a weak D call TRBD1 (6 bases). V was trimmed by 3 bases and J by 7 bases, leaving 7 bases between them. This CDR3 is built from 12 residues. Germline lookup yields CDR1 DFQATT and CDR2 SNEGSKA (reference sequence). The CDR3 sequence is CSARRGNSPLHF. The CDR3, as DNA: TGCAGTGCTAGGAGGGGGAATTCACCCCTCCACTTT.

This clonotype was counted between two and nine times. This chain uses TRBV7-8 with TRBJ1-1, with D unclear. V was cut by 6 bases and J by 1 base, with 15 bases left in between. Germline V gene lookup returns CDR1 SGHVS and CDR2 FQNEAQ. This CDR3 region has 15 residues. The CDR3 loop reads CASRTLITENTEAFF. The CDR3 DNA follows: TGTGCCAGCAGAACCCTAATAACAGAGAACACTGAAGCTTTCTTT.

This clonotype has at least ten counts. The rearrangement links TRBV12-3 or TRBV12-4 to TRBJ1-3; perhaps TRBD1 as D (6 bases). The CDR3 extends over 14 amino acids. V lost 6 bases and J 9 bases, leaving 18 bases between the germline ends. The CDR3 loop is CASRLTGAGGTIYF. The CDR3 nucleotides are TGTGCCAGCAGGCTGACAGGCGCGGGGGGCACCATATATTTT.

This clonotype has a count of ten or more. The chain recombines TRBV24-1 with TRBJ2-1; D is undetermined. Germline V CDR1 and CDR2: KGHDR, SFDVKD. Trimming removed 3 bases at V and 10 bases at J, with 6 bases between. CDR3 length: 11 amino acids. This CDR3 is CATSDVGEQFF. The CDR3 DNA sequence: TGTGCCACCAGTGATGTCGGGGAGCAGTTCTTC.

This clonotype was counted many times. The rearrangement uses TRBV12-3 or TRBV12-4 and TRBJ2-1, with D hard to call. V dropped 5 bases and J dropped 1 base, with 12 bases sitting between them. The length of the CDR3 is 15 residues. In DNA, the CDR3 is TGTGCCAGCAGTCCCCGGACGGCTTCCTACAATGAGCAGTTCTTC. As protein: CASSPRTASYNEQFF.

This clonotype was detected only a few times. J is TRBJ2-1 and V is TRBV20-1; the match to TRBD2 covers 8 bases. Trimming took 5 bases from V and 2 from J; bases not matched to a gene: 11. CDR1 is DFQATT and CDR2 is SNEGSKA in the germline V gene (reference sequence). The CDR3 is made up of 16 amino acids. The CDR3 DNA sequence: TGCAGTGCTCCGCCGATAGCGGGACGTACCTACAATGAGCAGTTCTTC. Translated, it gives CSAPPIAGRTYNEQFF.

A few counts support this clonotype. The chain links TRBV11-2 to TRBJ2-1, with 8 bases aligning to TRBD2. CDR3 length equals 18 residues. Germline lookup yields CDR1 SGHAT and CDR2 FQNNGV. J was trimmed by 4 bases and V by 0 bases; bases with no gene match: 11. The chain's CDR3 is CASSLDGTGGPGYNEQFF. The CDR3 nucleotides read TGTGCCAGCAGCTTAGATGGAACGGGAGGGCCCGGTTACAATGAGCAGTTCTTC.

This clonotype was observed a handful of times. The V and J genes are TRBV29-1 and TRBJ2-3; D is undetermined. V was cut by 7 bases and J by 0 bases, with 17 bases left in between. The CDR3 is made up of 15 amino acids. Germline CDR1 is SQVTM and CDR2 is ANQGSEA. As DNA, the CDR3 is TGCAGCGCCCCGGGCGCGTGGGGAAGCACAGATACGCAGTATTTT. Protein product: CSAPGAWGSTDTQYF.

The rearrangement joins TRBV28 to TRBJ2-2; 11 nucleotides agree with TRBD2. Germline CDR1 reads MDHEN; CDR2 reads SYDVKM. There are 16 residues in the CDR3. The J segment lost 4 bases and the V segment lost 6 bases, leaving 7 bases of the junction unmatched. CDR3 coding DNA: TGTGCCAGCAGGCTAGCGGGAGGTCATGGCACCGGGGAGCTGTTTTTT. This translates into CASRLAGGHGTGELFF. Full variable domain (missing parts from reference TRBV28 and TRBJ2-2): DVKVTQSSRYLVKRTGEKVFLECVQDMDHENMFWYRQDPGLGLRLIYFSYDVKMKEKGDIPEGYSVSREKKERFSLILESASTNQTSMYLCASRLAGGHGTGELFFGEGSRLTVL.